The text below deals with one TCR beta chain. It has no known antigen specificity. Per-nucleotide qualities are absent, and no much larger clonotype sits a single base away. The CDR3 holds 14 amino acids from the cysteine to the phenylalanine. CDR3 DNA is the only sequence kept; it has 42 bases, read in frame from the first base. V is pared back by 5 bases and J by 6 bases, with 16 bases lying between the germline termini. CDR1 and CDR2, per the germline V gene (reference sequence), are MNHEY and SMNVEV. This specimen comes from a study of CD8 T cells in ankylosing spondylitis (TCRdb year 2017). Broadly, across the study: The study set out to find disease-linked TCR variants by profiling T cell receptor beta repertoires in ankylosing spondylitis patients and healthy donors. Peripheral blood was sampled, and synovial fluid was also collected from ankylosing spondylitis patients. The full study cohort was made up of 25 to 30 ankylosing spondylitis patients and more than 90 healthy donors.

General conclusions and limits of the study: Blood from ankylosing spondylitis patients appeared to be characterized by a TCR beta motif composed of eight highly homologous amino acid variants. The disease-linked clones were reported to be significantly enriched in matched synovial fluid samples from ankylosing spondylitis patients. Some TCR beta motif variants had previously been reported in synovial fluid and blood of reactive arthritis patients, which suggested common disease-initiation mechanisms. In peripheral blood, the disease-linked clones were found at relatively low frequencies and had a CD8+ phenotype.

TCRdb records Illumina HiSeq 2500 as the sequencer. TCR beta libraries were prepared by quantitative 5'-RACE with molecular barcodes. On the study's bioinformatics: A new computational method based on a probabilistic model of VDJ rearrangement was used to identify disease-linked TCR variants. TCRdb handled the public reads itself, with Q25 trimming in fastp and clone calling in MiXCR, and kept productive beta chains. Each entry merges the rows of one CDR3 protein and shows their most common DNA and genes. TCRdb's processing, not the authors' own work, is the source of the V and J calls. The sample records fewer than 200,000 distinct CDR3 sequences, 9.8% of which are singletons. The ten biggest clones cover roughly 15% of the sample.

Input material: blood, either unsorted or a sorted T cell fraction (not recorded which). The V and J genes are TRBV27 and TRBJ1-1, with the D gene not confidently named. The receptor's source is a female donor with ankylosing spondylitis or in good health (not recorded which). The CDR3 amino acid sequence is: CASSQSGSRAEAFF. The sequenced DNA is TGTGCCAGCAGTCAATCCGGGAGTAGGGCTGAAGCTTTCTTT.